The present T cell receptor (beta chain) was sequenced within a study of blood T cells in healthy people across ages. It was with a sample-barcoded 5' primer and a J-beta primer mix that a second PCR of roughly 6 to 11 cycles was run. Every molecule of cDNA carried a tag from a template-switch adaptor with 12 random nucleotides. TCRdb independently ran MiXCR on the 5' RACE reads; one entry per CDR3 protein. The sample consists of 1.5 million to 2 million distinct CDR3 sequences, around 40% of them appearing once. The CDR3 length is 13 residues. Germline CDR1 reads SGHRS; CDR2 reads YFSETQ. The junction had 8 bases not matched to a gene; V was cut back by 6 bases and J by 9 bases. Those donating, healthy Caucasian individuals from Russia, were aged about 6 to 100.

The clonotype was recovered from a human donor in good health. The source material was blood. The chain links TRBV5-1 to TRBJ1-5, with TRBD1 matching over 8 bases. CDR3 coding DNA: TGCGCCAGCACGCAGGGGGCGCGTTGGCCCCAGCATTTT. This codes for CASTQGARWPQHF.